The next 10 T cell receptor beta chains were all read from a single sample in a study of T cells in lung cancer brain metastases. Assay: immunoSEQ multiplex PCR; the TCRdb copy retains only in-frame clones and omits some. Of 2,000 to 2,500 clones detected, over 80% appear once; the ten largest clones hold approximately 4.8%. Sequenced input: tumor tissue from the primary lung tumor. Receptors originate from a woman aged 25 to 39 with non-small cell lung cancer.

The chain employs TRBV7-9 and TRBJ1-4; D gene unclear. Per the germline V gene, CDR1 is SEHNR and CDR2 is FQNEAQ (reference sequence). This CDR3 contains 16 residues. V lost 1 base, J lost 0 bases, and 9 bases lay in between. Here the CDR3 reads CASSLGATTTNEKLFF. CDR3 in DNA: TGTGCCAGCAGCTTAGGGGCCACCACAACTAATGAAAAACTGTTTTTT.

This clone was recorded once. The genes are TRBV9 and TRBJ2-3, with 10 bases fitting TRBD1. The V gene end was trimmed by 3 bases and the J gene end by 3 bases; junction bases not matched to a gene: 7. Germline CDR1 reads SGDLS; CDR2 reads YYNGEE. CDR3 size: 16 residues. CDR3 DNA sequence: TGTGCCAGCAGCGCCTTGACAGGGGGCATGACAGATACGCAGTATTTT. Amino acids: CASSALTGGMTDTQYF.

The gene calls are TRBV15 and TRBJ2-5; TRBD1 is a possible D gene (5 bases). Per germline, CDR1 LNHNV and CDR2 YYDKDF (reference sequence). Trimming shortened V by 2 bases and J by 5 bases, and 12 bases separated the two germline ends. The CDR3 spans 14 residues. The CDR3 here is CATSRNTGAETQYF. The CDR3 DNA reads TGTGCCACCAGCAGAAACACAGGAGCGGAGACCCAGTACTTC.

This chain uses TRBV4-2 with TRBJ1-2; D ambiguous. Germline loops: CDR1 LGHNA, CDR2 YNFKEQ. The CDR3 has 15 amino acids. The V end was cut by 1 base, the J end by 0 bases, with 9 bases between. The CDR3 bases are TGTGCCAGCAGCCAAGGACTAGGGACTAACTATGGCTACACCTTC. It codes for CASSQGLGTNYGYTF.

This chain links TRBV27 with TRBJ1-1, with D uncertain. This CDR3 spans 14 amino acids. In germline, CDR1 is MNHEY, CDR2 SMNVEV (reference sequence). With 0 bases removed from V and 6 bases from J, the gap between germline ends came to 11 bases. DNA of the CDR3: TGTGCCAGCAGTTTATCGAAGGGTTCCCCTGAAGCTTTCTTT. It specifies CASSLSKGSPEAFF.

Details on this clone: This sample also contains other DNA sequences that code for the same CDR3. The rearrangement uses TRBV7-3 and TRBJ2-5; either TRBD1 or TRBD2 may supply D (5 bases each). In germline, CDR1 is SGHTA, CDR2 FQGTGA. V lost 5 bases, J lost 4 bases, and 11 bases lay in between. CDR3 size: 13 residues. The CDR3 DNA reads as TGTGCCAGCAGCCCTTACGGGGCAGAGACCCAGTACTTC. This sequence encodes CASSPYGAETQYF.

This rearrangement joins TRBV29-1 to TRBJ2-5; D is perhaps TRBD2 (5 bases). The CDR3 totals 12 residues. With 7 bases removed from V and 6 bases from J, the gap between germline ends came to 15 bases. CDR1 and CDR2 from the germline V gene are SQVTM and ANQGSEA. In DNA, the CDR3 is TGCAGCGCCCGGGAAGGGCAAAAGACCCAGTACTTC. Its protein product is CSAREGQKTQYF.

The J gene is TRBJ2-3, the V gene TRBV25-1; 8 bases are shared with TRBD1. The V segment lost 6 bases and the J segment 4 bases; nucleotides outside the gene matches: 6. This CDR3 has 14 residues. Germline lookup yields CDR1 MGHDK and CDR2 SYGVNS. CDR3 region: CASRRGQVADTQYF. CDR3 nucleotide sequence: TGTGCCAGCAGGAGGGGACAGGTTGCAGATACGCAGTATTTT.

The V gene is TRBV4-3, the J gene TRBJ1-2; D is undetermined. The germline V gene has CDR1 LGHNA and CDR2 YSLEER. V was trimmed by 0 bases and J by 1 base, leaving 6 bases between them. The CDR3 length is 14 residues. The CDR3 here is CASSQDNNNYGYTF. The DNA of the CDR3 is TGCGCCAGCAGCCAAGATAACAATAACTATGGCTACACCTTC.

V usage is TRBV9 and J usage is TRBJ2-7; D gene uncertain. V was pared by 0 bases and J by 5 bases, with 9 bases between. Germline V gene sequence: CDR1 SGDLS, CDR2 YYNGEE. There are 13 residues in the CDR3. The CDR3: CASSVGATHEQYF. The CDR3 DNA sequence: TGTGCCAGCAGCGTAGGGGCTACCCACGAGCAGTACTTC.